These 21 T cell receptor beta chains were sequenced from one sample in a study of response to subunit inactivated influenza vaccine (dated 2018 in TCRdb). The library was generated by RT-PCR. Sequencing instrument: Illumina HiSeq 2500. The raw public reads went through TCRdb reprocessing: fastp at Q25, MiXCR clone calling, in-frame beta chains kept. For every CDR3 protein sequence, its rows merge into one entry that carries the most common genes and DNA. This sample holds roughly 170,000 distinct CDR3 sequences; around 9% were observed only once. The biggest ten clones account for 9.5% to 13% of the sample. The sample was non-naive T cells sorted from PBMCs, taken on the day of vaccination. Reading the label with the study, this specimen's cell subset or site is: memory T cell fraction. The origin of the receptors is a man aged 50 to 60 who received an inactivated influenza vaccine. Donor details come from another sample of the same person, matched by shared clones.

J is TRBJ2-1 and V is TRBV2; no firm D call. Germline V CDR1 and CDR2: SNHLY, FYNNEI. Trimming stripped 8 bases from V and 8 bases from J, with 13 bases between. This CDR3 contains 12 residues. As DNA, the CDR3 is TGTGCCAGCGCGACATCGTGGGATGAGCAGTTCTTC. Translating gives CASATSWDEQFF.

The chain is built from TRBV6-5 and TRBJ1-2; D perhaps matches TRBD1 (6 bases). The CDR3 spans 14 residues. V lost 0 bases and J 5 bases, leaving 10 bases between the germline ends. The V gene's germline CDR1 is MNHEY and CDR2 SVGAGI. The CDR3 reads CASSYSNREYGYTF. The CDR3 region has the DNA TGTGCCAGCAGTTACTCGAACAGGGAGTATGGCTACACCTTC.

This chain connects TRBV28 to TRBJ2-5, with a tentative D call TRBD2 (5 bases). V lost 6 bases and J lost 1, with 12 bases in between. CDR1 and CDR2 (germline): MDHEN, SYDVKM. CDR3 length equals 14 residues. CDR3 sequence (DNA): TGTGCCAGCAGCCCGCGGGTGGTCCAAGAGACCCAGTACTTC. The encoded protein is CASSPRVVQETQYF.

J is TRBJ1-1 and V is TRBV6-5, with a weak D call TRBD1 (5 bases). Germline loops: CDR1 MNHEY, CDR2 SVGAGI. This CDR3 has 16 residues. The V end lost 0 bases, the J end lost 0 bases, and 11 bases lay between the germline ends. The CDR3 region is CASSYSKSTVNTEAFF. The DNA for the CDR3 is TGTGCCAGCAGTTACTCGAAGTCGACAGTGAACACTGAAGCTTTCTTT.

This clonotype was seen more than once but under ten times. The V and J genes are TRBV20-1 and TRBJ2-1; TRBD2 matches at 13 bases. The junction had 6 bases not matched to a gene; V was cut back by 2 bases and J by 5 bases. CDR1 DFQATT and CDR2 SNEGSKA come from the germline V gene (reference sequence). This CDR3 contains 16 residues. CDR3 sequence (DNA): TGCAGTGCTAGAACCGGACTAGCGGGGGATAACAATGAGCAGTTCTTC. It is translated as CSARTGLAGDNNEQFF.

The chain uses TRBV7-6 and TRBJ2-7; weak D call: TRBD2 (6 bases). Trimming cost V 6 bases and J 6 bases, with 15 bases left between them. The V gene's germline CDR1 is SGHVS and CDR2 FNYEAQ. CDR3 length: 13 amino acids. CDR3 coding DNA: TGTGCCAGCAGTACCGTCGACGGGGGCGAGCAGTACTTC. Translating it yields CASSTVDGGEQYF.

The CDR3 loop reads CAIRELPLAGDSYNEQFF. The CDR3 DNA sequence: TGTGCCATCAGAGAACTCCCACTAGCGGGAGACTCCTACAATGAGCAGTTCTTC. The chain couples TRBV10-3 to TRBJ2-1, with 11 nucleotides matching TRBD2. V was pared by 6 bases and J by 0 bases, with 10 bases of the junction left unmatched. This CDR3 region has 18 residues. Germline assignment: CDR1 ENHRY and CDR2 SYGVKD.

This chain joins TRBV16 and TRBJ1-5; maybe TRBD1 (5 bases). Trimming left V 3 bases short and J 6 bases short, with 12 bases between. Looked up from germline, CDR1 is KGHSY and CDR2 is FQNENV. The CDR3 is made up of 14 amino acids. CDR3 nucleotide sequence: TGTGCCAGCAGCCAGGGACCTAGTTCTCAGCCCCAGCATTTT. Its protein product is CASSQGPSSQPQHF.

This sequence joins TRBV9 and TRBJ2-2; D tentatively fits TRBD1 or TRBD2 (6 bases each). The CDR3 length is 17 residues. CDR1 SGDLS and CDR2 YYNGEE come from the germline V gene. Trimming stripped 3 bases from V and 5 bases from J, with 20 bases between. Written as DNA, the CDR3 is TGTGCCAGCAGCGACCAAACAGGGTTGGGGAGGACCGGGGAGCTGTTTTTT. Amino acids: CASSDQTGLGRTGELFF. The whole variable domain, filled in from reference TRBV9 and TRBJ2-2, reads DSGVTQTPKHLITATGQRVTLRCSPRSGDLSVYWYQQSLDQGLQFLIQYYNGEERAKGNILERFSAQQFPDLHSELNLSSLELGDSALYFCASSDQTGLGRTGELFFGEGSRLTVL.

A few counts support this clonotype. The junction departs from germline at one end; a sequencing error may be responsible. V gene TRBV7-7 combines with J gene TRBJ2-7; TRBD1 might be the D (6 bases). Germline V lookup: CDR1 SSHAT, CDR2 FNYEAQ (reference sequence). This CDR3 region has 14 residues. The CDR3 loop reads CASRSPGQMYEQYF. As DNA, the CDR3 is TGTGCTAGCAGAAGTCCCGGACAGATGTACGAGCAGTACTTC. Full variable domain (missing parts from reference TRBV7-7 and TRBJ2-7): GAGVSQSPRYKVTKRGQDVTLRCDPISSHATLYWYQQALGQGPEFLTYFNYEAQPDKSGLPSDRFSAERPEGSISTLTIQRTEQRDSAMYRCASRSPGQMYEQYFGPGTRLTVT.

This clonotype was seen a handful of times. The CDR3 loop is CAIRPGQGNSPLHF. DNA for the CDR3: TGTGCCATCAGACCGGGACAGGGAAATTCACCCCTCCACTTT. The chain joins TRBV10-3 to TRBJ1-6; TRBD1 matches at 9 bases. Germline values: CDR1 ENHRY, CDR2 SYGVKD. The length of the CDR3 is 14 residues. V shed 6 bases and J 7 bases; nucleotides not matched to a gene: 4.

The chain has TRBV27 and TRBJ1-1; 7 nucleotides line up with TRBD1. In germline, CDR1 is MNHEY, CDR2 SMNVEV (reference sequence). CDR3 length equals 14 residues. The V and J ends lost 5 bases and 0 bases, in that order; junction bases with no gene match: 3. In nucleotides, the CDR3 is TGTGCCAGCAGTAGACAGGGAGTGAACACTGAAGCTTTCTTT. The encoded protein is CASSRQGVNTEAFF.

This clonotype showed up just a few times. The chain has TRBV6-1 and TRBJ2-7; 10 nucleotides align to TRBD1. Germline trimming cut 5 bases from V and 2 bases from J; bases unmatched to any gene: 6. Germline assignment: CDR1 MNHNS and CDR2 SASEGT. This CDR3 spans 15 amino acids. CDR3 sequence reads: CASSQGTGATYEQYF. CDR3 sequence (DNA): TGTGCCAGCAGTCAAGGGACAGGGGCAACCTACGAGCAGTACTTC.

The V gene is TRBV28, the J gene TRBJ1-1; weak D call: TRBD1 (5 bases). This CDR3 spans 14 amino acids. The germline V gene has CDR1 MDHEN and CDR2 SYDVKM. V lost 5 bases, J lost 6 bases, and 16 bases lay in between. DNA for the CDR3: TGTGCCAGCAGTCCGCCGCACCGGGGGGCTGAAGCTTTCTTT. Its protein product is CASSPPHRGAEAFF.

This clonotype was found a few times. The V call is TRBV30, the J call TRBJ1-1; 8 nucleotides match TRBD1. V gave up 3 bases and J gave up 4 bases; unmatched junction bases: 4. This CDR3 comprises 13 residues. Looked up from germline, CDR1 is GTSNPN and CDR2 is SVGIG (reference sequence). Here the CDR3 reads CAWSRGRSTEAFF. CDR3 bases: TGTGCCTGGAGCAGGGGGCGAAGCACTGAAGCTTTCTTT.

This clonotype was detected only a few times. V is TRBV11-1 and J is TRBJ2-1, with TRBD2 matching over 8 bases. Germline loops: CDR1 SGHAT, CDR2 FQDESV (reference sequence). The CDR3 has 13 amino acids. V gave up 1 base and J gave up 10 bases; unmatched junction bases: 3. The CDR3 here is CASSLGSGGEQFF. The CDR3 DNA is TGTGCCAGCAGCTTAGGGTCGGGGGGGGAGCAGTTCTTC.

The rearrangement links TRBV5-6 to TRBJ1-1; no firm D call. V was shortened by 0 bases and J by 6 bases, with 9 bases between the two germline ends. In germline, CDR1 is SGHDT, CDR2 YYEEEE. This CDR3 spans 13 amino acids. CDR3 loop: CASSLGPKPEAFF. The DNA of the CDR3 is TGTGCCAGCAGCTTGGGACCCAAACCTGAAGCTTTCTTT.

This clonotype appeared many times. The chain joins TRBV7-2 to TRBJ1-4, with 7 bases that match TRBD1. In germline, CDR1 is SGHTA, CDR2 FQGNSA. The V segment lost 3 bases and the J segment 0 bases; nucleotides outside the gene matches: 7. The CDR3 runs to 17 residues. The CDR3 sequence is CASSLGQSFATNEKLFF. DNA of the CDR3: TGTGCCAGCAGCTTGGGACAGAGCTTCGCAACTAATGAAAAACTGTTTTTT.

This clonotype was detected many times. J is TRBJ2-7 and V is TRBV5-1; 9 positions agree with TRBD1. From germline, CDR1 is SGHRS and CDR2 YFSETQ. This CDR3 spans 15 amino acids. Trimming cost V 0 bases and J 4 bases; bases outside gene matches: 5. CDR3 bases: TGCGCCAGCAGCTTGGCCGGGGACAGGGCGTACGAGCAGTACTTC. This codes for CASSLAGDRAYEQYF. The complete variable domain, with remaining parts taken from reference TRBV5-1 and TRBJ2-7, reads KAGVTQTPRYLIKTRGQQVTLSCSPISGHRSVSWYQQTPGQGLQFLFEYFSETQRNKGNFPGRFSGRQFSNSRSEMNVSTLELGDSALYLCASSLAGDRAYEQYFGPGTRLTVT.

J is TRBJ2-7 and V is TRBV11-2; 7 nucleotides agree with TRBD1. The length of the CDR3 is 14 residues. Losses at the gene ends were 5 bases for V and 3 bases for J; bases not matched to a gene: 7. Germline CDR1 reads SGHAT; CDR2 reads FQNNGV. The CDR3 sequence: CASSETGTVYEQYF. DNA of the CDR3: TGTGCCAGCAGCGAGACCGGGACAGTCTACGAGCAGTACTTC.

This clonotype was counted at least ten times. The rearrangement uses TRBV5-1 and TRBJ2-1, with D perhaps assigned TRBD1 or TRBD2 (5 bases each). This CDR3 spans 16 amino acids. Trimming took off 2 bases at V and 4 bases at J, with 16 bases between the two ends. Per germline, CDR1 SGHRS and CDR2 YFSETQ. The DNA of the CDR3 is TGCGCCAGCAGCTTTTCAGGGCAGGGACGTTACAATGAGCAGTTCTTC. Translating it yields CASSFSGQGRYNEQFF.